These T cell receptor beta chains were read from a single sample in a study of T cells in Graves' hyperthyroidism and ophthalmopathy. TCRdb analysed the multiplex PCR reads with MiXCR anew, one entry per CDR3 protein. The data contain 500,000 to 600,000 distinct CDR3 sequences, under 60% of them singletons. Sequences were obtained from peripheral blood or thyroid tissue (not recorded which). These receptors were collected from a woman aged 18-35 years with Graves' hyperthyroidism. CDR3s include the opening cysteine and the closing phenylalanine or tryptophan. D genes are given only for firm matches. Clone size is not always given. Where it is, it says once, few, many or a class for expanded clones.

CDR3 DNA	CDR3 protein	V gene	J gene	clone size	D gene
TGCAGTGCTAGAGACCTGGGGGCACGGGAGGAGCAGTACTTC	CSARDLGAREEQYF	TRBV20-1	TRBJ2-7	many	NA
TGTGCCAGCAGTTACTCGTCAGACTTTACTGAAGCTTTCTTT	CASSYSSDFTEAFF	TRBV6-5	TRBJ1-1	many	NA
TGTGCCAGCAGTAGGGGTTTCAAATTCTACGAGCAGTACTTC	CASSRGFKFYEQYF	TRBV12-3/TRBV12-4	TRBJ2-7	many	NA
TGTGCCAGCAGCTTCGCCGGGGCTCAAAATCAGCCCCAGCATTTT	CASSFAGAQNQPQHF	TRBV6-1	TRBJ1-5	NA	NA
TGTGCCAGCACCCGAGCTTCTTTTGCTGAAGCTTTCTTT	CASTRASFAEAFF	TRBV2	TRBJ1-1	NA	NA
TGCAGCGTTGACGACAGGGGTAGGGGGTCTAACTATGGCTACACCTTC	CSVDDRGRGSNYGYTF	TRBV29-1	TRBJ1-2	many	TRBD1
TGTGCTAGCAGCTCCAGACGGAACTCCTACGAGCAGTACTTC	CASSSRRNSYEQYF	TRBV7-7	TRBJ2-7	NA	NA
TGCGCCAGCAGCCCCTTAGGGACGGCTGGTACCTACGAGCAGTACTTC	CASSPLGTAGTYEQYF	TRBV4-3	TRBJ2-7	NA	NA
TGTGCCACCGGCTCCAACTATGGCTACACCTTC	CATGSNYGYTF	TRBV15	TRBJ1-2	many	NA
TGTGCCACCAGCGGATCCGGGAAAGAGGGCTACACCTTC	CATSGSGKEGYTF	TRBV15	TRBJ1-2	NA	NA
TGTGCCAGCAGTACAGGGAAGTTGGCCTACGAGCAGTACTTC	CASSTGKLAYEQYF	TRBV12-3/TRBV12-4	TRBJ2-7	many	NA
TGTGCCAGCACCTCGAGTAGCGGGAGTTGCGAGCAGTACTTC	CASTSSSGSCEQYF	TRBV6-6	TRBJ2-7	few	TRBD2
TGCAGTGCTAGAGATCCCGGACTCTACACCCACGGCTACACCTTC	CSARDPGLYTHGYTF	TRBV20-1	TRBJ1-2	NA	NA
TGTGCCACCAGCAGGGGAGCCGATCAAGACACCTTC	CATSRGADQDTF	TRBV15	TRBJ1-2	few	NA
TGTGCCAGCAGTTACTGGGACGGCCAAGAGACCCAGTACTTC	CASSYWDGQETQYF	TRBV6-5	TRBJ2-5	many	NA
TGTGCCATACAAAGCGGACAGGGATCTGGGGCCAACGTCCTGACTTTC	CAIQSGQGSGANVLTF	TRBV10-3	TRBJ2-6	NA	TRBD1
TGTGCCAGCATCCCGCTTTCTACCGGGGAGCTGTTTTTT	CASIPLSTGELFF	TRBV11-2	TRBJ2-2	many	NA
TGTGCCAGCAGTTTTGGGGGTGAAAAACTGTTTTTT	CASSFGGEKLFF	TRBV12-3/TRBV12-4	TRBJ1-4	NA	NA
TGCAGCGTTAACCGGGACAGGGGTTCTCAGCCCCAGCATTTT	CSVNRDRGSQPQHF	TRBV29-1	TRBJ1-5	NA	TRBD1
TGTGCCAGCAGGAGACAGGGGGGGATGGACACTGAAGCTTTCTTT	CASRRQGGMDTEAFF	TRBV25-1	TRBJ1-1	NA	TRBD1
TGTGCCAGCACCCTCCCTCGGGACTCCGCTAACTATGGCTACACCTTC	CASTLPRDSANYGYTF	TRBV28	TRBJ1-2	NA	NA
TGTGCCAGCAGGGGGAGCGGGCAGTACTTC	CASRGSGQYF	TRBV12-3/TRBV12-4	TRBJ2-7	NA	NA
TGTGCCACCAGTGGGAACGGGGGAACCGGGGAGCTGTTTTTT	CATSGNGGTGELFF	TRBV24-1	TRBJ2-2	many	NA
TGCAGTGCCCGACAGGGAGACGAGCAGTACTTC	CSARQGDEQYF	TRBV29-1	TRBJ2-7	many	TRBD1
TGCAGCGTTGGGGGAAGAAGACTACATGGCTACACCTTC	CSVGGRRLHGYTF	TRBV29-1	TRBJ1-2	NA	NA
TGTGCCAGCAGCGCCAACCACTGGGCAGATACGCAGTATTTT	CASSANHWADTQYF	TRBV9	TRBJ2-3	NA	NA
TGCAGCGTTGAAGATCCCAACAGGGAAGATAACGAGCATTTT	CSVEDPNREDNEHF	TRBV29-1	TRBJ1-5	NA	NA
TGTGCCAGCAGCCAATCAGGGGAGAACTACGAGCAGTACTTC	CASSQSGENYEQYF	TRBV3-1	TRBJ2-7	many	NA
TGTGCCAGCATCCCGGACTACCCAGGCGACGAGCAGTACTTC	CASIPDYPGDEQYF	TRBV7-9	TRBJ2-7	many	NA
TGTACCAGCAGCGGGACTAGCGGGAGTCTTCTGTACGAGCAGTACTTC	CTSSGTSGSLLYEQYF	TRBV6-1	TRBJ2-7	once	TRBD2
TGTGCCAGCAGTGAGACTAGCGGGAGAAATGATACGCAGTATTTT	CASSETSGRNDTQYF	TRBV24-1	TRBJ2-3	NA	TRBD2
TGTGCCAGCAGCCTGCGACTAGCGGGAGGGCCCCGGGAGACCCAGTACTTC	CASSLRLAGGPRETQYF	TRBV11-2	TRBJ2-5	many	TRBD2
TGTGCCAGCAGCTCTCTAAGTGGACCCACAGATACGCAGTATTTT	CASSSLSGPTDTQYF	TRBV7-9	TRBJ2-3	NA	NA
TGCGCCAGCAGCCTCCTGACTAGCGGGGGCTACGAGCAGTACTTC	CASSLLTSGGYEQYF	TRBV5-1	TRBJ2-7	NA	TRBD2
TGTGCCAGCAGTTACCCCCAACTTTTACAGGGGGCTGAAGGAGAGACCCAGTACTTC	CASSYPQLLQGAEGETQYF	TRBV6-6	TRBJ2-5	many	TRBD1
TGCGCCAGCAGTGATCCAGGGGGCTCGGCTGAAGCTTTCTTT	CASSDPGGSAEAFF	TRBV10-1	TRBJ1-1	many	TRBD1
TGCAGTCGGACAGGGCAGTCAAGGCAGCCCCAGCATTTT	CSRTGQSRQPQHF	TRBV29-1	TRBJ1-5	NA	TRBD1
TGTGCCACCAGCAGTGAAGGGAGTAGGGGACAGTACAATGGCTACACCTTC	CATSSEGSRGQYNGYTF	TRBV15	TRBJ1-2	NA	TRBD1
TGTGCCAGCAGCACGGATCCGGGAGAGTTTGTCGGGGAGCTGTTTTTT	CASSTDPGEFVGELFF	TRBV5-6	TRBJ2-2	many	NA
TGTGCCAGCAGTTTGTCAGGGTGGAACACCGGGGAGCTGCTTTTT	CASSLSGWNTGELLF	TRBV4-2	TRBJ2-2	NA	NA
TGTGCCACCTCGACAGGGGGCGGCTATGGCTACACCTTC	CATSTGGGYGYTF	TRBV24-1	TRBJ1-2	NA	TRBD1
TGTGCCAGCAGTCCACAGGGGGCAGAGACCCAGTACTTC	CASSPQGAETQYF	TRBV27	TRBJ2-5	many	TRBD1
TGTGCCAGCAGCCAAGGTGAGGCCGTGGCGCGGTACTTC	CASSQGEAVARYF	TRBV14	TRBJ2-7	few	NA
TGCAGCGTCCGGACAGGGGATGCCGAGCAGTACTTC	CSVRTGDAEQYF	TRBV29-1	TRBJ2-7	NA	TRBD1
TGTGCCAGCAGCTTAGCGGGCGGGGTGGGGATGAACACTGAAGCTTTCTTT	CASSLAGGVGMNTEAFF	TRBV7-2	TRBJ1-1	many	NA
TGTGCCAGCTCACCACCGACAGTGACTAACTATGGCTACACCTTC	CASSPPTVTNYGYTF	TRBV18	TRBJ1-2	many	NA
TGTGCCAGCAGCGGGACAGGGTTT	CASSGTGF	TRBV2	TRBJ2-2	NA	TRBD1
TGCAGCGTTGAAAAGGGACACACGAACACTGAAGCTTTCTTT	CSVEKGHTNTEAFF	TRBV29-1	TRBJ1-1	NA	NA
TGCAGTGCTAGGGACCTAGCGGAGACCTACAATGAGCAGTTCTTC	CSARDLAETYNEQFF	TRBV20-1	TRBJ2-1	NA	TRBD2
TGCGCCAGCAGCTATACGGCTTGGACAGGGAGGACTAATGAAAAACTGTTTTTT	CASSYTAWTGRTNEKLFF	TRBV5-1	TRBJ1-4	NA	TRBD1
TGCGCCAGCAGCCAAGATCCCCGGGGCCGTTCCGAAGAGACCCAGTACTTC	CASSQDPRGRSEETQYF	TRBV4-3	TRBJ2-5	many	NA
TGTGCCAGCGATCTGGGAAACACCATATATTTT	CASDLGNTIYF	TRBV7-9	TRBJ1-3	many	NA
TGCAGCTTAGGGAGCAGTACCTACGAGCAGTACTTC	CSLGSSTYEQYF	TRBV29-1	TRBJ2-7	NA	NA
TGTGCCAGCTCAGTGGACGGATTCTATGGCTACACCTTC	CASSVDGFYGYTF	TRBV18	TRBJ1-2	many	NA
TGTGCCAGCAGCTTAGTTTCCGGGACAGGGAGAACCTTT	CASSLVSGTGRTF	TRBV7-2	TRBJ1-5	many	TRBD1